The clone carrying this T cell receptor (beta chain) was seen ten or more times. Antigen: not known. One entry per CDR3 protein results from TCRdb running MiXCR on the 5' RACE reads. The sample has 690,000 or so distinct CDR3 sequences; around 6% are singletons. This sample is drawn from a study of identical twins. Overall study findings and caveats: Instead of following the same donors, the conclusions were based on cross-sectional statistical analysis. Cord blood's abundant beta clonotypes had fewer insertions, unlike memory repertoires. Among beta out-of-frame sequences, excess sharing between twins appeared weaker.

Every sampled donor was Caucasian and healthy. This CDR3 has 14 residues. CDR1 and CDR2 from the germline V gene are SGHRS and YFSETQ. With V trimmed by 4 bases and J by 4 bases, 3 bases remained unmatched. The sequenced sample consisted of naive T cells sorted from blood. This chain uses TRBV5-1 with TRBJ2-1, with 9 bases aligning to TRBD2. This TCR was sampled from a man between 18 and 35 years old in good health. The CDR3 coding sequence is TGCGCCAGCAGCGCGGGAGGGGGGTACAATGAGCAGTTCTTC. This gives the protein CASSAGGGYNEQFF.